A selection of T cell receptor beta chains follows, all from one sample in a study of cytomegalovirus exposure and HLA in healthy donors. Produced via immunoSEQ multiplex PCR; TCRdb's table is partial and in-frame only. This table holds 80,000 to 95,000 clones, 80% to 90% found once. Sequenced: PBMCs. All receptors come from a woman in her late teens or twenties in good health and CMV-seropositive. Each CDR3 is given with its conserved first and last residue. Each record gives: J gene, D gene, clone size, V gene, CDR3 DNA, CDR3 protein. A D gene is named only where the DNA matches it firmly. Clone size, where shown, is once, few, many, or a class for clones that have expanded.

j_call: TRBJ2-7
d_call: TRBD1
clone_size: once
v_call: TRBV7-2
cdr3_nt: TGTGCCAGCAGCCCCTTAGCCGGGACAGGGGGGTACGAGCAGTACTTC
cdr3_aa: CASSPLAGTGGYEQYF

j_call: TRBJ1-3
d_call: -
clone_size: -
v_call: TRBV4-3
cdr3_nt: TGCGCCAGCAGCCAAGAAACAGGACGAAACACCATATATTTT
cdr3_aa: CASSQETGRNTIYF

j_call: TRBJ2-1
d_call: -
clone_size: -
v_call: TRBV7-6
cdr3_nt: TGTGCCAGCAGCCCTCAGGCGGGGAGTCCATACAATGAGCAGTTCTTC
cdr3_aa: CASSPQAGSPYNEQFF

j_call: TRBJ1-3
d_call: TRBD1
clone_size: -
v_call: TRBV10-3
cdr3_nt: TGTGCCATAACCGGGACAGGGACTGGAAACACCATATATTTT
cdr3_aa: CAITGTGTGNTIYF

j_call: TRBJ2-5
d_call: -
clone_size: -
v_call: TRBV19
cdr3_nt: TGTGCCAGTAATGAAGGAGCGACCGAGACCCAGTACTTC
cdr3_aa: CASNEGATETQYF

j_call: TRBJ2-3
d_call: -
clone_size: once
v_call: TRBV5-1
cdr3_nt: TGCGCCAGCAGCTTGGGGGCCCAAGATACGCAGTATTTT
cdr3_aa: CASSLGAQDTQYF

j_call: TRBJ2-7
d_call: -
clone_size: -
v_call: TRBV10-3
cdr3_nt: TGTGCCACCTCCGGGAGCGAGGCGTCCGAGCAGTACTTC
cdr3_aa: CATSGSEASEQYF

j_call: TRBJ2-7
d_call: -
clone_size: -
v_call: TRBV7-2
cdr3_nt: TGTGCCAGCAGCTTAGCCCACGATCATCGACAGCTCTACGAGCAGTACTTC
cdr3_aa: CASSLAHDHRQLYEQYF

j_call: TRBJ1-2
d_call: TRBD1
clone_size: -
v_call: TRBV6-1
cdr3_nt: TGTGCCAGCAGTGAGCCCCGGGACAGGGTCCATGGCTACACCTTC
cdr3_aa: CASSEPRDRVHGYTF

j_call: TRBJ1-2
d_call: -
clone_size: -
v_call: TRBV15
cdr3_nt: TGTGCCACCAGCAGGGGAACAGGGAGCCAAGGCTACACCTTC
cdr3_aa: CATSRGTGSQGYTF

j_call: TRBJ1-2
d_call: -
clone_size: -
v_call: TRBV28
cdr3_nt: TGTGCCAGCAGTTTAGGAGGAGTGGGCTACACCTTC
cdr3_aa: CASSLGGVGYTF

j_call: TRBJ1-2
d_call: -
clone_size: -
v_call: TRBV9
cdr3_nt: TGTGCCAGCAGCGTAGAGGTTTCAGGGCTTGGCTACACCTTC
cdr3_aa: CASSVEVSGLGYTF

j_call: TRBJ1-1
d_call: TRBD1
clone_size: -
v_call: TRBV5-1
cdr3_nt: TGCGCCAGCAGCTGGGGACAGGGGAACACTGAAGCTTTCTTT
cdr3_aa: CASSWGQGNTEAFF

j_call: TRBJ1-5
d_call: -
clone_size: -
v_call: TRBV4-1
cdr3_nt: TGCGCCAGCAGCCTCGAGAGAAATAGCAATCAGCCCCAGCATTTT
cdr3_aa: CASSLERNSNQPQHF

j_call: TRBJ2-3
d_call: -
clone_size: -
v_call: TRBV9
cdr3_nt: TGTGCCAGCAGCCCGGGGGTGCAGGGATTTACCACAGATACGCAGTATTTT
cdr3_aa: CASSPGVQGFTTDTQYF

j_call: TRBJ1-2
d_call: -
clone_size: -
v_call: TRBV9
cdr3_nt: TGTGCCAGCAGCGGGCAGGTGGGGGCGCTGAGCTACACCTTC
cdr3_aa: CASSGQVGALSYTF

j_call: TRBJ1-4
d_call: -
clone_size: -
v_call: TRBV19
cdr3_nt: TGTGCCAGTAGTCTCGGACAAGAAAAACTGTTTTTT
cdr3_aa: CASSLGQEKLFF

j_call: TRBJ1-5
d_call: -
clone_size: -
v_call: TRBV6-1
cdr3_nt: TGTGCCAGCAGTGAAGTTTCAGGGGTCTGGTCAGGGAGATCGCAGCATTTT
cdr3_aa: CASSEVSGVWSGRSQHF

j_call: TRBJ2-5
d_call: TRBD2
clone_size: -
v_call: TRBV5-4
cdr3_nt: TGTGCCAGCAGCTTGGACCCCGGGACTAGCGAGTGGGAGACCCAGTACTTC
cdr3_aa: CASSLDPGTSEWETQYF

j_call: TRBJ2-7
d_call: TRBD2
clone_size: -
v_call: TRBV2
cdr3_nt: TGTGCCAGCAGTGGGGATGCTAGCGGGGGTAGCTCCTACGAGCAGTACTTC
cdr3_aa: CASSGDASGGSSYEQYF

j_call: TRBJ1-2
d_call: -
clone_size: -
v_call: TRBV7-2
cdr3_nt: TGTGCCAGCAGCTTATCTTCAGGGTTTTCTGGCTACACCTTC
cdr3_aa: CASSLSSGFSGYTF

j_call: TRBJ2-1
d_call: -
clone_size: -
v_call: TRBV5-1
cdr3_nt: TGCGCCAGCAGCACGCCTACAGGGTACAATGAGCAGTTCTTC
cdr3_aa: CASSTPTGYNEQFF

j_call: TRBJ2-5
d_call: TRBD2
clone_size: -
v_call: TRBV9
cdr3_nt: TGTGCCAGCAGCCCCCGCGGAGGCGGGAGGAACCAAGAGACCCAGTACTTC
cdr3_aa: CASSPRGGGRNQETQYF

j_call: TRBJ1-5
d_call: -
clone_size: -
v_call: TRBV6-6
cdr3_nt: TGTGCCAGCAGGACTACAGGGAGCAATCAGCCCCAGCATTTT
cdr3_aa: CASRTTGSNQPQHF

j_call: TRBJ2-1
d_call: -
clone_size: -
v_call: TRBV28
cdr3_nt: TGCGCCTCTCGATTAGGGAGCTCCTACAATGAGCAGTTCTTC
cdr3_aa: CASRLGSSYNEQFF

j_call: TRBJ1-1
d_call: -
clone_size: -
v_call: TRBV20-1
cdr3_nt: TGCAGTGCTATTCCGGGCACTGAAGCTTTCTTT
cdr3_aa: CSAIPGTEAFF

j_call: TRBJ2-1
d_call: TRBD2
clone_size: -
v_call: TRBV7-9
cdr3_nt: TGTGCCAGCAGCTTAGTTGCGGGAGTAACCAATGAGCAGTTCTTC
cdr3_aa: CASSLVAGVTNEQFF

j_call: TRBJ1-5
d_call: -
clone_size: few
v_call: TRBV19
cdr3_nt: TGTGCCAGTAGTATATCCCCAGGCCTAAATCAGCCCCAGCATTTT
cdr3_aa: CASSISPGLNQPQHF

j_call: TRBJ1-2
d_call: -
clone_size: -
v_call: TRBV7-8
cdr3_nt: TGTGCCAGCAGCCAAAACCCACAGGGTACCTATGGCTACACCTTC
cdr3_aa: CASSQNPQGTYGYTF

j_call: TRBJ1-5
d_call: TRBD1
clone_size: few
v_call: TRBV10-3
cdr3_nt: TGTGCCATCAGTGGGACAGGGGGCTCCAATCAGCCCCAGCATTTT
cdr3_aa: CAISGTGGSNQPQHF

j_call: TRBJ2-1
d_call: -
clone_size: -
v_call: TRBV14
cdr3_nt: TGTGCCAGCAGCTCAATTACGACTCTTGGGCAGTTCTTC
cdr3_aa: CASSSITTLGQFF

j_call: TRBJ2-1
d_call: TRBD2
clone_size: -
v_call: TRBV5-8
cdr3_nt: TGTGCCAGCAGCTTACTAGCGGGGGGCTCCTACAATGAGCAGTTCTTC
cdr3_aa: CASSLLAGGSYNEQFF

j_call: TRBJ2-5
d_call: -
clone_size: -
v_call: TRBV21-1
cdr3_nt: TGTGCCAGGCCTTCCGGGACAGGGGGCGGTTTAGAGACCCAGTACTTC
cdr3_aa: CARPSGTGGGLETQYF

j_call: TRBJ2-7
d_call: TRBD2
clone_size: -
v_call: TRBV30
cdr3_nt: TGTGCCTGGAGTGTAGAGAGGACTAGCGGGCCCACGAGGGGCGAGCAGTACTTC
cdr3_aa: CAWSVERTSGPTRGEQYF

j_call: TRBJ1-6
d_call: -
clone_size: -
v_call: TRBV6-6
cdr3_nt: TGTGCCAGCAGTTACCAAGGGGCTTCTACGTTCCTCCACTTT
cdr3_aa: CASSYQGASTFLHF

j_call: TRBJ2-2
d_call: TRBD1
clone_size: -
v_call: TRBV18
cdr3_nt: TGTGCCAGCTCACCCTTGGGACAGTCCGGGGAGCTGTTTTTT
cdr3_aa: CASSPLGQSGELFF

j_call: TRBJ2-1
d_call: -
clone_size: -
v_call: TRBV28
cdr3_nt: TGTGCCAGCATCCGCAGGGGAACCTACAATGAGCAGTTCTTC
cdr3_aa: CASIRRGTYNEQFF

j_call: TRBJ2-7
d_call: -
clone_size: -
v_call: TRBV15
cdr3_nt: TGTGCCACCAGCAGTGCCGACAAAATTGGGTACGAGCAGTACTTC
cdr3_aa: CATSSADKIGYEQYF

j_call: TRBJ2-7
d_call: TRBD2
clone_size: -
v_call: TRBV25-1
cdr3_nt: TGTGCCAGCAGGGGTTCTGGACTAGCGGGAACCGACGAGCAGTACTTC
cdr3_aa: CASRGSGLAGTDEQYF

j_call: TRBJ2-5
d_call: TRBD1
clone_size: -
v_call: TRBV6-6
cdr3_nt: TGTGCCAGCAGGGGACAGGGTTGGGAGACCCAGTACTTC
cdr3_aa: CASRGQGWETQYF

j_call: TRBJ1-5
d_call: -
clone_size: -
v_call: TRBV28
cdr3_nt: TGTGCCAGCAGTTTAAGAGATCAGCCCCAGCATTTT
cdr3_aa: CASSLRDQPQHF

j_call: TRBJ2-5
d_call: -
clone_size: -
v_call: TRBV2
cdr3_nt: TGTGCCAGCAGTGTGGACAGACAAGAGACCCAGTACTTC
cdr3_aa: CASSVDRQETQYF

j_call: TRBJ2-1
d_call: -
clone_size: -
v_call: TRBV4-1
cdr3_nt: TGCGCCAGCAGGCATACGGGAGCCCCCTACAATGAGCAGTTCTTC
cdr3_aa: CASRHTGAPYNEQFF

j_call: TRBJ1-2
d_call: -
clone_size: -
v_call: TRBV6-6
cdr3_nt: TGTGCCAGCAGTTACGACGGGGACTATGGCTACACCTTC
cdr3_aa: CASSYDGDYGYTF

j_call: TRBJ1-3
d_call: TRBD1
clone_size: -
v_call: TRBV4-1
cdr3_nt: TGCGCCAGCAAAGGACAGGGGAAGTCTGTCTCTGGAAACACCATATATTTT
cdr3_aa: CASKGQGKSVSGNTIYF

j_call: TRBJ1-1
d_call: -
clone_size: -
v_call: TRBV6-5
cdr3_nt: TGTGCCAGCAGTTCCCGGGAGTCGAGGGACTCAGCTTTCTTT
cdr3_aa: CASSSRESRDSAFF

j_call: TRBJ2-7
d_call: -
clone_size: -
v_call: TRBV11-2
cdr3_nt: TGTGCCAGCAGCTCGATGACTCCCGAGCAGTACTTC
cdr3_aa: CASSSMTPEQYF

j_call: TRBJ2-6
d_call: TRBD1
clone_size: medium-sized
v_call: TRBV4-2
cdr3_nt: TGTGCCAGCAGCCAATACAACAGGGGTGAAAGGGCCAACGTCCTGACTTTC
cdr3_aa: CASSQYNRGERANVLTF

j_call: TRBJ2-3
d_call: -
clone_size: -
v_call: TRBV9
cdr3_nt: TGTGCCAGCAGCGACAACACAGATACGCAGTATTTT
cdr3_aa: CASSDNTDTQYF

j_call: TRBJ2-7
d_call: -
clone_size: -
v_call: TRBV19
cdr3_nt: TGTGCCAGTAGTATAGCAGGTAGCGTAAGGGAGCAGTACTTC
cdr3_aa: CASSIAGSVREQYF

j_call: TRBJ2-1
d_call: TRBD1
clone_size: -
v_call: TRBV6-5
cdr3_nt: TGTGCCAGCAGTTACGACAGGGGCCGCTACAATGAGCAGTTCTTC
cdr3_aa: CASSYDRGRYNEQFF

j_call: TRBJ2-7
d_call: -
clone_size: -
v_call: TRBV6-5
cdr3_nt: TGTGCCAGCAGCAAAGACAGTCCCGGATACGAGCAGTACTTC
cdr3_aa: CASSKDSPGYEQYF

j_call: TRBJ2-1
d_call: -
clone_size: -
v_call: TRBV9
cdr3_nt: TGTGCCAGCAGCGTGGGTGACCCAGGGTTCTGGACCACACCTAACAATGAGCAGTTCTTC
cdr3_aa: CASSVGDPGFWTTPNNEQFF

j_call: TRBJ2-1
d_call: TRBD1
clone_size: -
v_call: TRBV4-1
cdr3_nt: TGCGCCAGCAGCCACCAGGGGGCTAATGAGCAGTTCTTC
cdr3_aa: CASSHQGANEQFF

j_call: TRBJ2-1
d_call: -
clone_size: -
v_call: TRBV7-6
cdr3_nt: TGTGCCAGCAGCTTAGAGGCCCCAAGAAGGGGTACGGTAGATGAGCAGTTCTTC
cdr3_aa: CASSLEAPRRGTVDEQFF

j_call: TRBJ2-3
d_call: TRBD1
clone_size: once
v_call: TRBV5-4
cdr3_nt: TGTGCCAGCAGCTCCCGGGACAGGTTGTCAGATACGCAGTATTTT
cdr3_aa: CASSSRDRLSDTQYF

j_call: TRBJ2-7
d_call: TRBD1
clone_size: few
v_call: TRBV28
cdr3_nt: TGTGCCAGCAGCTCCCATAGGACAGGCGCCTACGAGCAGTACTTC
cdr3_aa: CASSSHRTGAYEQYF

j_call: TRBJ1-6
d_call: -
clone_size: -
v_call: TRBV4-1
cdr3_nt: TGCGCCAGCAGCCAAGACAGGGGCGCCTATAATTCACCCCTCCACTTT
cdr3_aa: CASSQDRGAYNSPLHF

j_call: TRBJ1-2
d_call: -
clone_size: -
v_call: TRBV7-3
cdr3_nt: TGTGCCAGCAGCTTAACGGCAGAGGGCTATGGCTACACCTTC
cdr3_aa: CASSLTAEGYGYTF

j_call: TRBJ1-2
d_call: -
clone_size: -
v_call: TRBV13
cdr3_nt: TGTGCCAGCAGCGCCACCGGGAACCTCTATGGCTACACCTTC
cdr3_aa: CASSATGNLYGYTF